A single T cell receptor (beta chain) is shown here with its context. Antigen: not known. As originally analysed: ImmunoSEQ output lacked quality scores and full-length reads, limiting matched filtering. Sequencing was performed with immunoSEQ multiplex PCR; in TCRdb, only in-frame clones are kept and a portion is missing. V and J calls and clone size are copied from that table; D and trimming were computed from the DNA. The sample includes hundreds of thousands of clones, roughly 72% of them seen just once. The data stem from a study of shared clonotypes between healthy human individuals. About the study: Donors were a couple of women and three men aged 18 to 49.

This CDR3 is 13 amino acids long. CDR1 is MNHEY and CDR2 is SVGAGI in the germline V gene. V was trimmed by 5 bases and J by 0 bases, leaving 7 bases between them. Study-level results: Clonotype sharing among donors, it was expected, would be affected by sequencing depth.

The gene calls are TRBV6-5 and TRBJ1-2; D remains unclear. This TCR was recovered from a woman between 40 and 55 years old in good health. Some clones in this sample may be carry-over from other donors' samples. Sequencing used PBMCs. CDR3 amino acids: CASSGTTNYGYTF. CDR3 nucleotide sequence: TGTGCCAGCAGTGGAACAACTAACTATGGCTACACCTTC.